This T cell receptor beta chain was profiled in a study of T cell changes during pregnancy in multiple sclerosis. This CDR3 has 16 amino acids. CDR1 SGHTA and CDR2 FQGNSA come from the germline V gene. V was trimmed by 1 base and J by 4 bases, leaving 14 bases between them. Produced via immunoSEQ multiplex PCR; TCRdb's table is partial and in-frame only. The sample has about 60,000 clones; roughly nine tenths are singletons. The clonotype comes from a female donor with multiple sclerosis, enrolled in a pregnancy study. The chain combines TRBV7-2 with TRBJ1-3, with D possibly matching TRBD1 (5 bases). Sequences were derived from CD4+ T cells from peripheral blood mononuclear cells, sampled in the first trimester of pregnancy. In DNA, the CDR3 is TGTGCCAGCAGCTTAGGGCGCAGGGCGCAAGGAAACACCATATATTTT. Its protein is CASSLGRRAQGNTIYF.